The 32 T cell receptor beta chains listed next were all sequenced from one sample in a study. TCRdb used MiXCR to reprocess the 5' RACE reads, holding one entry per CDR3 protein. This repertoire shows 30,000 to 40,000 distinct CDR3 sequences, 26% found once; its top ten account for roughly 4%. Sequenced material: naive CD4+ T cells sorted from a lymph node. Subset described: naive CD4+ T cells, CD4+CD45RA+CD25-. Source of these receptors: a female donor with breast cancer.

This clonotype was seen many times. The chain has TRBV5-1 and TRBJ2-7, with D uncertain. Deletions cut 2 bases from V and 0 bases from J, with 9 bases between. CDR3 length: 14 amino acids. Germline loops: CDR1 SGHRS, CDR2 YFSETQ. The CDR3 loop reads CASSFGRSSYEQYF. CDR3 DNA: TGCGCCAGCAGCTTCGGACGGAGCTCCTACGAGCAGTACTTC.

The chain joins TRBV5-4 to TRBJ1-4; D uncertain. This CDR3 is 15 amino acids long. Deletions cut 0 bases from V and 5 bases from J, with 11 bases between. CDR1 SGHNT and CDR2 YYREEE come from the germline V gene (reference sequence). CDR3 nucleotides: TGTGCCAGCAGCTTGGATCCCCCTCCCAATGAAAAACTGTTTTTT. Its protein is CASSLDPPPNEKLFF.

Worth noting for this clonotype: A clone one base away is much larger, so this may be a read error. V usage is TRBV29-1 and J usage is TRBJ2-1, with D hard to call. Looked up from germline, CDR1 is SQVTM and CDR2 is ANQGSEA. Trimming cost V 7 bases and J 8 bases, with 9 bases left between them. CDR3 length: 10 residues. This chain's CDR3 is CSGEYDEQFF. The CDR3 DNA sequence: TGCAGCGGAGAGTACGATGAGCAGTTCTTC.

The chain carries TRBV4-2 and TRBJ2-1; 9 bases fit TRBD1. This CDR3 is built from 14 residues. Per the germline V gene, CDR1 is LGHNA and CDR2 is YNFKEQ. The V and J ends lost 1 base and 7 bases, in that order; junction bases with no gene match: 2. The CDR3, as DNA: TGTGCCAGCAGCCAAGGGGACAGGGTAAATGAGCAGTTCTTC. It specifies CASSQGDRVNEQFF.

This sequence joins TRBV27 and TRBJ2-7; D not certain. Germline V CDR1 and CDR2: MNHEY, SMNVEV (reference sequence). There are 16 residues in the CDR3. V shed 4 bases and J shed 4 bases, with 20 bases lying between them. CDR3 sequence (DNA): TGTGCCAGCAGTTCGCCGCAAGGGTTGGGGATTTACGAGCAGTACTTC. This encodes CASSSPQGLGIYEQYF.

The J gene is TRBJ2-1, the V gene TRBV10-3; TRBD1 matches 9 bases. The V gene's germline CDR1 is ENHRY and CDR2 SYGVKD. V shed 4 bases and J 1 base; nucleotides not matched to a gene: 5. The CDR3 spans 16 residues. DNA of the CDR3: TGTGCCATCAGTGGTAGGACAGGGGCTTCCTACAATGAGCAGTTCTTC. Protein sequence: CAISGRTGASYNEQFF.

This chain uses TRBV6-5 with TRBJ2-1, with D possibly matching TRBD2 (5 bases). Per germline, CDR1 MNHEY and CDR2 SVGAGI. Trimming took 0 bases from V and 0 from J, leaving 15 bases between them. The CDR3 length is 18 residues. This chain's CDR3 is CASSYSRGAGSSYNEQFF. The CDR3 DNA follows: TGTGCCAGCAGTTACTCCCGTGGTGCGGGTAGCTCCTACAATGAGCAGTTCTTC.

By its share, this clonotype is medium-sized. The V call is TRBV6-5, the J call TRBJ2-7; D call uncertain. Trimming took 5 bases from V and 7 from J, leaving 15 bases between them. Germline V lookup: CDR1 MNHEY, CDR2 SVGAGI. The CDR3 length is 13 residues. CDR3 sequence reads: CASSASVSEEQYF. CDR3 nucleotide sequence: TGTGCCAGCAGTGCGAGCGTGTCGGAGGAGCAGTACTTC.

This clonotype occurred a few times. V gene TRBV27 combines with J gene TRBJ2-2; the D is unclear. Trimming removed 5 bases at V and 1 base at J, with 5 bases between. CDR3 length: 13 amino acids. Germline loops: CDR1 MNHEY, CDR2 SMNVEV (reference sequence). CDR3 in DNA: TGTGCCAGCAGTAAACAGAACACCGGGGAGCTGTTTTTT. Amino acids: CASSKQNTGELFF.

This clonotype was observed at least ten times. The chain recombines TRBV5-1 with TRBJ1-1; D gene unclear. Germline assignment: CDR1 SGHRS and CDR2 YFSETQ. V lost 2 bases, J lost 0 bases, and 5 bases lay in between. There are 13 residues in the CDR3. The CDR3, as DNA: TGCGCCAGCAGCTTTTCCATGAACACTGAAGCTTTCTTT. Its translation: CASSFSMNTEAFF.

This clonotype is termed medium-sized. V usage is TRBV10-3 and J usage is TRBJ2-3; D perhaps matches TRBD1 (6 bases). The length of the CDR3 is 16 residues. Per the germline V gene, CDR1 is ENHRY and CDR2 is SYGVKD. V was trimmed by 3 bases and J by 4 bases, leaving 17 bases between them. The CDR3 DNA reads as TGTGCCATCAGTGATCGATCAGGACAGACCCCAGATACGCAGTATTTT. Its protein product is CAISDRSGQTPDTQYF.

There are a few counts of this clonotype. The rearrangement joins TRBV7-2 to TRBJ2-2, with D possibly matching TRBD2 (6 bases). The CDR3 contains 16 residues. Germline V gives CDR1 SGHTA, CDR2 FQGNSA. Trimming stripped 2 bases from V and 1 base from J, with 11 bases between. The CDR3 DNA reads TGTGCCAGCAGCTTATGGTGGCGGGAGAACACCGGGGAGCTGTTTTTT. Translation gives CASSLWWRENTGELFF. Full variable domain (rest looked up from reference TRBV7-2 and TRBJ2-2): GAGVSQSPSNKVTEKGKDVELRCDPISGHTALYWYRQSLGQGLEFLIYFQGNSAPDKSGLPSDRFSAERTGGSVSTLTIQRTQQEDSAVYLCASSLWWRENTGELFFGEGSRLTVL.

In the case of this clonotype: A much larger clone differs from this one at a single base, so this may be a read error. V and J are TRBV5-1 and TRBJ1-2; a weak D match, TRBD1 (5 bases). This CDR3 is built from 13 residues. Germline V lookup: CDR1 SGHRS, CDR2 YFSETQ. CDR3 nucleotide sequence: TGCGCCAGCAGCTCGGAAGGGCAGGGAAGTCCGCTCTTC. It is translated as CASSSEGQGSPLF. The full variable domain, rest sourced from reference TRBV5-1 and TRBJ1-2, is KAGVTQTPRYLIKTRGQQVTLSCSPISGHRSVSWYQQTPGQGLQFLFEYFSETQRNKGNFPGRFSGRQFSNSRSEMNVSTLELGDSALYLCASSSEGQGSPLFGSGTRLTVV.

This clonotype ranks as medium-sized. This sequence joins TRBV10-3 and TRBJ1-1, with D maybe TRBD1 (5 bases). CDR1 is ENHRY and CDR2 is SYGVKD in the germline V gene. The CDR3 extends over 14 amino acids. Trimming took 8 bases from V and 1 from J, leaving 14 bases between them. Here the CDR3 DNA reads TGTGCCATCGGGACCGATGCTGCGAACACTGAAGCTTTCTTT. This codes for CAIGTDAANTEAFF.

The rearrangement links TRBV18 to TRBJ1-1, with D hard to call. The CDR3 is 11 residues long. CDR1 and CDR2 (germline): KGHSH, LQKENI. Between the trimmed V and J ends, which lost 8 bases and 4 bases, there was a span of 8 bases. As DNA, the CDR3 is TGTGCCAGCCATGACACCACTGAAGCTTTCTTT. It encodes CASHDTTEAFF.

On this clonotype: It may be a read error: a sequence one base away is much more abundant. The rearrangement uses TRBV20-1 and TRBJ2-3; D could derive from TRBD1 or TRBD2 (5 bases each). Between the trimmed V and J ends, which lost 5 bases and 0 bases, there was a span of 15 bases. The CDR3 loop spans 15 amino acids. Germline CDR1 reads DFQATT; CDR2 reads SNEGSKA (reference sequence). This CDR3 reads CSAPIVGESTDTQYF. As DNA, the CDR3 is TGCAGTGCTCCTATTGTGGGGGAGAGCACAGATACGCAGTATTTT.

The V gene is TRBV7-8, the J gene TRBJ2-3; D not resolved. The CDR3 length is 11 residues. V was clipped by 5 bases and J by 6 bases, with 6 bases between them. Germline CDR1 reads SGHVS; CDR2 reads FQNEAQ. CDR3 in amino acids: CASSHGDTQYF. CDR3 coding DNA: TGTGCCAGCAGCCATGGGGATACGCAGTATTTT.

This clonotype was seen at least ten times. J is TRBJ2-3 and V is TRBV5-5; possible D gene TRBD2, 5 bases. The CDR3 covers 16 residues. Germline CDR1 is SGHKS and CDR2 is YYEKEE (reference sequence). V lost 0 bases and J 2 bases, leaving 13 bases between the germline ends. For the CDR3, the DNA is TGTGCCAGCAGCTTGGAAGGGAGCGGACTCACAGATACGCAGTATTTT. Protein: CASSLEGSGLTDTQYF. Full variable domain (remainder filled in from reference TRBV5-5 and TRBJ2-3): DAGVTQSPTHLIKTRGQQVTLRCSPISGHKSVSWYQQVLGQGPQFIFQYYEKEERGRGNFPDRFSARQFPNYSSELNVNALLLGDSALYLCASSLEGSGLTDTQYFGPGTRLTVL.

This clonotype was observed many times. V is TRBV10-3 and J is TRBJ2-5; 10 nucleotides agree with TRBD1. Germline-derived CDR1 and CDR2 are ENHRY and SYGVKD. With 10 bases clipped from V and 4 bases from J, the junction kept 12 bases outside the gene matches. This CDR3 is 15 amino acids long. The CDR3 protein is CATAEWTGGGETQYF. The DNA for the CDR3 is TGTGCCACCGCGGAGTGGACAGGGGGGGGAGAGACCCAGTACTTC.

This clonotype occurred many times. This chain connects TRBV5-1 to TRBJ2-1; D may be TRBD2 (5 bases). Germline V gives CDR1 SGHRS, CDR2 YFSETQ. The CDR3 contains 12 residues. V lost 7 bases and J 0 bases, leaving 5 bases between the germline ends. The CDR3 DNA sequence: TGCGCCAGCGGGAGCTCCTACAATGAGCAGTTCTTC. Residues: CASGSSYNEQFF.

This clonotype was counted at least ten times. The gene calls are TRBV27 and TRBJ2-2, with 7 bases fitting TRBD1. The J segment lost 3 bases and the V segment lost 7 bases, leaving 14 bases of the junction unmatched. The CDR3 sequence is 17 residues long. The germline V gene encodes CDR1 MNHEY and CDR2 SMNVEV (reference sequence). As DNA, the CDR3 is TGTGCCAGCATTGGGGGTCTCGGGACAGATCACACCGGGGAGCTGTTTTTT. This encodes CASIGGLGTDHTGELFF.

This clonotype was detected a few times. The CDR3 DNA sequence: TGTGCCAGCAGTCCCAGGCAGACGGCGCAGTATTTT. Its protein product is CASSPRQTAQYF. The gene calls are TRBV12-3 or TRBV12-4 and TRBJ2-3; D remains unclear. V lost 5 bases and J lost 10, with 13 bases in between. The CDR3 has 12 amino acids.

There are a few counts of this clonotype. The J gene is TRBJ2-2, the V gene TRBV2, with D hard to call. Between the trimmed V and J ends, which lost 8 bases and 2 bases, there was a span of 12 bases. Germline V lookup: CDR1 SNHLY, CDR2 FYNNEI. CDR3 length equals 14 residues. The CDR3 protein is CASVALQNTGELFF. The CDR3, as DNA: TGTGCCAGCGTGGCCTTACAAAACACCGGGGAGCTGTTTTTT.

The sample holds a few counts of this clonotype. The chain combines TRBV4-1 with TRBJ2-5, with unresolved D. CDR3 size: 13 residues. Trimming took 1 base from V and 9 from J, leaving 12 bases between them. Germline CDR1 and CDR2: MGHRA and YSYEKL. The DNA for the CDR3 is TGCGCCAGCAGCCAAGTACCCAGTCGGGCCCAGTACTTC. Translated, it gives CASSQVPSRAQYF.

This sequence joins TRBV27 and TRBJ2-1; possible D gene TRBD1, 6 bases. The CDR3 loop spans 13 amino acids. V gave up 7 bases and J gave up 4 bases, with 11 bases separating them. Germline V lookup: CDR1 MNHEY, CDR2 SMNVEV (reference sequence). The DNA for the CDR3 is TGTGCCAGCATGGGCAGGGGATACAATGAGCAGTTCTTC. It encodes CASMGRGYNEQFF.

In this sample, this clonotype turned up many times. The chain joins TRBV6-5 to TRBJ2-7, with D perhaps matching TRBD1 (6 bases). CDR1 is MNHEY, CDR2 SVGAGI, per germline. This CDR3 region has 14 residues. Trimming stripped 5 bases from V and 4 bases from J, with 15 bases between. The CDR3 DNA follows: TGTGCCAGCAGTCGCCGGACAGAGAGTTACGAGCAGTACTTC. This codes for CASSRRTESYEQYF.

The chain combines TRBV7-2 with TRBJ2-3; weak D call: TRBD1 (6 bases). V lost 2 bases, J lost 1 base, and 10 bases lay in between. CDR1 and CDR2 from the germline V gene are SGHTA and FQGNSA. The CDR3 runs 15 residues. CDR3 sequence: CASSLWGRGTDTQYF. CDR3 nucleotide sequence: TGTGCCAGCAGCTTATGGGGGCGGGGCACAGATACGCAGTATTTT.

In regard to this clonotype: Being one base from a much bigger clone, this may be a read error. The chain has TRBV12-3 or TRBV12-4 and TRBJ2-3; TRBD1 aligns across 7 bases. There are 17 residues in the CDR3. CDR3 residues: CAGSPTLRQGGTDTQYF. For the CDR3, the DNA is TGTGCCGGCAGTCCTACCCTCAGACAGGGTGGCACAGATACGCAGTATTTT.

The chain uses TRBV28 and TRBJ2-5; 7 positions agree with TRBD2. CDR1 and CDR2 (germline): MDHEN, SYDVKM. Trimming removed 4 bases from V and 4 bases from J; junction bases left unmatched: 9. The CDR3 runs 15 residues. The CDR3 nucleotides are TGTGCCAGCAGTTCCGTGGGAGGGGTGGTAGAGACCCAGTACTTC. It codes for CASSSVGGVVETQYF.

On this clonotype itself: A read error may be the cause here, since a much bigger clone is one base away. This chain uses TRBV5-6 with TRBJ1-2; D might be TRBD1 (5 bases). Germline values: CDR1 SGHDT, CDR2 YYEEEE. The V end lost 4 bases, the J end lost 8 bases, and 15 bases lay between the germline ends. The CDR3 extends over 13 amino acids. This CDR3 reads CASSGAGLLGYTF. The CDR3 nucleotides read TGTGCCAGCAGCGGGGCAGGGCTTCTCGGCTACACCTTC.

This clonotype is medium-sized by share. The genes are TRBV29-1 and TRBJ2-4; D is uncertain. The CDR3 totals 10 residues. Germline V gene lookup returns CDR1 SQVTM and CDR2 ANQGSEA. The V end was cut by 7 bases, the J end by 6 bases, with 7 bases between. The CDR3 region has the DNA TGCAGCGCTGTGTTAAACATTCAGTACTTC. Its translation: CSAVLNIQYF.

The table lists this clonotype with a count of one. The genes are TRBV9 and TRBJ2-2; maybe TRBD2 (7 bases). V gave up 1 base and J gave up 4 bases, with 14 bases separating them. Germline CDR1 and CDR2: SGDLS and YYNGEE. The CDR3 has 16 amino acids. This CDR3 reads CASSVNGGTITGELFF. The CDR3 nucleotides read TGTGCCAGCAGCGTAAACGGGGGGACAATCACCGGGGAGCTGTTTTTT.